The 28 T cell receptor beta chains below all came from one sample that was sequenced in a study of human T cells and chemical hapten exposure. TCRdb analysed the RACE reads with MiXCR anew, one entry per CDR3 protein. The sample holds 340,000 or so distinct CDR3 sequences, about 7% seen once. Sample time point: patch test 1, 2 weeks after DPC sensitization. Documented treatment: therapeutic diphenylcyclopropenone sensitization with weekly scalp DPC. The sample consisted of whole blood, taken in connection with sensitization to the hapten diphenylcyclopropenone (DPC). The origin of the receptors is a woman under 30 with alopecia areata. Some clones in this sample may be carry-over from other donors' samples.

This clonotype was detected many times. The genes are TRBV7-9 and TRBJ2-3; D unresolved. The CDR3 is 15 residues long. Germline V gene lookup returns CDR1 SEHNR and CDR2 FQNEAQ (reference sequence). Trimming removed 1 base at V and 6 bases at J, with 14 bases between. The CDR3 loop is CASSLGITPADTQYF. The CDR3 nucleotides read TGTGCCAGCAGCTTAGGAATTACCCCTGCGGATACGCAGTATTTT.

This clonotype turned up a few times. The chain uses TRBV2 and TRBJ1-5, with 7 nucleotides matching TRBD1. Trimming took 5 bases from V and 2 from J; bases not matched to a gene: 6. This CDR3 has 15 amino acids. Per the germline V gene, CDR1 is SNHLY and CDR2 is FYNNEI. The CDR3 bases are TGTGCCAGCAGTCCTCATGACAGGGGCAATCAGCCCCAGCATTTT. Its protein product is CASSPHDRGNQPQHF.

Only a few counts were recorded for this clonotype. The rearrangement uses TRBV28 and TRBJ2-3; maybe TRBD1 (5 bases). CDR3 length equals 16 residues. Trimming stripped 5 bases from V and 5 bases from J, with 20 bases between. The germline gives CDR1 MDHEN, CDR2 SYDVKM. The CDR3 reads CASSPRAAGKVDTQYF. The CDR3 coding sequence is TGTGCCAGCAGTCCCAGGGCAGCAGGGAAGGTAGATACGCAGTATTTT.

This clonotype appeared a few times. V usage is TRBV27 and J usage is TRBJ1-2; D is uncertain. Per the germline V gene, CDR1 is MNHEY and CDR2 is SMNVEV (reference sequence). CDR3 length: 12 residues. The V end lost 4 bases, the J end lost 8 bases, and 11 bases lay between the germline ends. The CDR3 DNA sequence: TGTGCCAGCAGTTCTCCTTCCGGAGGCTACACCTTC. It encodes CASSSPSGGYTF.

This clonotype appeared a few times. V gene TRBV20-1 combines with J gene TRBJ2-3; 8 positions agree with TRBD2. The germline V gene encodes CDR1 DFQATT and CDR2 SNEGSKA (reference sequence). V lost 2 bases and J lost 2; bases outside the gene matches: 3. The CDR3 spans 14 residues. CDR3 bases: TGCAGTGCTAGAAGCGGGGGAGTCACAGATACGCAGTATTTT. As protein: CSARSGGVTDTQYF.

This clonotype was recorded a few times. This chain uses TRBV7-9 with TRBJ1-6, with D maybe TRBD1 (5 bases). The CDR3 totals 15 residues. The V gene lost 7 bases and the J gene lost 10 bases, with 20 bases spanning the gap. Per germline, CDR1 SEHNR and CDR2 FQNEAQ (reference sequence). CDR3 DNA sequence: TGTGCCAGCATCAAAACCGGGACGGGCGGCTCACCCCTCCACTTT. Residues: CASIKTGTGGSPLHF.

This clonotype has a count of ten or more. J is TRBJ2-5 and V is TRBV13, with 8 bases fitting TRBD2. The CDR3 spans 16 residues. The germline V gene has CDR1 PRHDT and CDR2 FYEKMQ (reference sequence). The V gene end was trimmed by 5 bases and the J gene end by 0 bases; junction bases not matched to a gene: 8. CDR3 amino acids: CASSPERGKYQETQYF. In DNA form, the CDR3 reads TGTGCCAGCAGCCCCGAGCGGGGGAAGTACCAAGAGACCCAGTACTTC.

This clonotype was detected only a few times. The V gene is TRBV5-1, the J gene TRBJ2-1; 9 bases are shared with TRBD1. With V trimmed by 6 bases and J by 5 bases, 9 bases remained unmatched. Germline V CDR1 and CDR2: SGHRS, YFSETQ. The CDR3 runs to 15 residues. In DNA, the CDR3 is TGCGCCAGCACCATCGGGACAGGGCTCAACAATGAGCAGTTCTTC. Translation: CASTIGTGLNNEQFF.

This clonotype was found many times. The chain combines TRBV6-2 or TRBV6-3 with TRBJ1-1; D remains ambiguous. Trimming removed 7 bases from V and 5 bases from J, with 17 bases in between. The CDR3 loop spans 14 amino acids. CDR1 is MNHEY and CDR2 is SVGEGT in the germline V gene. CDR3 bases: TGTGCCAGCAAGAAATACGGTAGTGATACTGAAGCTTTCTTT. Its translation: CASKKYGSDTEAFF.

Many counts were recorded for this clonotype. This rearrangement joins TRBV5-4 to TRBJ2-4; tentative D call: TRBD2 (6 bases). Germline lookup yields CDR1 SGHNT and CDR2 YYREEE (reference sequence). The CDR3 has 18 amino acids. V was pared by 0 bases and J by 0 bases, with 16 bases between. The CDR3 reads CASSLGGDGILAKNIQYF. DNA for the CDR3: TGTGCCAGCAGCTTGGGCGGGGACGGCATACTAGCCAAAAACATTCAGTACTTC.

This clonotype was recorded at least ten times. In DNA form, the CDR3 reads TGTGCCATCAGTGAGCCGACAGAATATGACAATGAGCAGTTCTTC. Translation: CAISEPTEYDNEQFF. V is TRBV10-3 and J is TRBJ2-1; TRBD1 might be the D (5 bases). The CDR3 totals 15 residues. The ends were cut back, 2 bases at V and 5 bases at J, with 13 bases in the middle. The germline V gene encodes CDR1 ENHRY and CDR2 SYGVKD.

J is TRBJ2-7 and V is TRBV6-5; 7 bases fit TRBD2. Germline assignment: CDR1 MNHEY and CDR2 SVGAGI. This CDR3 has 13 amino acids. The V gene end was trimmed by 10 bases and the J gene end by 3 bases; junction bases not matched to a gene: 9. The CDR3 nucleotides read TGTGCCACCAAGCGGGGCGGGGACTACGAGCAGTACTTC. Its translation: CATKRGGDYEQYF.

The chain uses TRBV13 and TRBJ2-7; 10 bases are shared with TRBD1. This CDR3 region has 15 residues. Germline V lookup: CDR1 PRHDT, CDR2 FYEKMQ (reference sequence). The V segment lost 5 bases and the J segment 4 bases; nucleotides outside the gene matches: 8. The CDR3 protein is CASSLGDRGWYEQYF. CDR3 nucleotides: TGTGCCAGCAGCCTTGGGGACAGGGGATGGTACGAGCAGTACTTC.

This clonotype was seen a handful of times. This chain uses TRBV12-3 or TRBV12-4 with TRBJ1-1; D gene unclear. Trimming removed 4 bases at V and 1 base at J, with 13 bases between. This CDR3 is built from 15 residues. The CDR3 DNA reads TGTGCCAGCAGTTCCTCCAGGCTGGAGAACACTGAAGCTTTCTTT. This codes for CASSSSRLENTEAFF.

This clonotype was seen repeatedly, ten times or more. The CDR3 reads CASSLEQGTETQYF. DNA of the CDR3: TGTGCCAGCAGCTTAGAACAGGGGACAGAGACCCAGTACTTC. This chain connects TRBV7-2 to TRBJ2-5, with TRBD1 identical over 7 bases. Germline loops: CDR1 SGHTA, CDR2 FQGNSA. With V trimmed by 1 base and J by 4 bases, 3 bases remained unmatched. This CDR3 has 14 amino acids. Based on the CDR3 plus reference TRBV7-2 and TRBJ2-5, the full variable domain is GAGVSQSPSNKVTEKGKDVELRCDPISGHTALYWYRQSLGQGLEFLIYFQGNSAPDKSGLPSDRFSAERTGGSVSTLTIQRTQQEDSAVYLCASSLEQGTETQYFGPGTRLLVL.

The genes are TRBV6-5 and TRBJ2-3, with 10 bases lining up with TRBD2. V dropped 10 bases and J dropped 8; count of bases not matched to a gene: 9. The CDR3 has 13 residues. The germline V gene has CDR1 MNHEY and CDR2 SVGAGI. CDR3 nucleotide sequence: TGTGCCACAATAGCGGGGGGCGGGTTTACGCAGTATTTT. Its translation: CATIAGGGFTQYF.

The chain combines TRBV12-3 or TRBV12-4 with TRBJ2-5, with D tentatively TRBD1 (6 bases). The CDR3 has 12 amino acids. V lost 6 bases and J 7 bases, leaving 12 bases between the germline ends. CDR3 in DNA: TGTGCCAGCAGCATAGGGGGTGCGACCCAGTACTTC. Translated: CASSIGGATQYF.

V gene TRBV21-1 combines with J gene TRBJ1-5; the table names TRBD1, a call not compared with the DNA. TRBV21-1 is an annotated pseudogene. The CDR3 runs 18 residues. The DNA of the CDR3 is TGTGCCAGCAGCCCCCTGAGGGGGGATCCCATCCCAAATCAGCCCCAGCATTTT. Its protein product is CASSPLRGDPIPNQPQHF.

The J gene is TRBJ1-2, the V gene TRBV3-1; no firm D call. Trimming removed 0 bases from V and 6 bases from J, with 5 bases in between. The CDR3 sequence is 12 residues long. Germline values: CDR1 LGHDT, CDR2 YNNKEL (reference sequence). The CDR3 here is CASSQDLHGYTF. Here the CDR3 DNA reads TGTGCCAGCAGCCAAGATCTGCATGGCTACACCTTC.

In this sample, this clonotype turned up a few times. The V call is TRBV27, the J call TRBJ1-6, with D uncertain. Germline CDR1 is MNHEY and CDR2 is SMNVEV (reference sequence). Trimming removed 7 bases at V and 10 bases at J, with 14 bases between. This CDR3 region has 13 residues. CDR3: CASIGPSDSPLHF. The DNA for the CDR3 is TGTGCCAGCATAGGTCCATCGGACTCACCCCTCCACTTT.

This clonotype was seen only a few times. V is TRBV7-9 and J is TRBJ2-4; no firm D call. Germline V gene data show CDR1 as SEHNR and CDR2 as FQNEAQ (reference sequence). The CDR3 contains 16 residues. Trimming took 5 bases from V and 0 from J, leaving 14 bases between them. The CDR3 sequence is CASSPPFRLAKNIQYF. CDR3 bases: TGTGCCAGCAGCCCACCTTTTCGGTTAGCCAAAAACATTCAGTACTTC.

The genes are TRBV7-9 and TRBJ2-3; TRBD2 matches 14 bases. V dropped 5 bases and J dropped 8; count of bases not matched to a gene: 3. The CDR3 consists of 14 residues. Per germline, CDR1 SEHNR and CDR2 FQNEAQ (reference sequence). DNA of the CDR3: TGTGCCAGCAGCCCCGGGACTAGCGGGGGTACGCAGTATTTT. It translates to CASSPGTSGGTQYF.

The chain links TRBV25-1 to TRBJ2-3; TRBD1 matches at 7 bases. The germline V gene encodes CDR1 MGHDK and CDR2 SYGVNS. Trimming cost V 7 bases and J 4 bases; bases outside gene matches: 8. CDR3 size: 14 residues. The CDR3 reads CASNTGVLADTQYF. CDR3 sequence (DNA): TGTGCCAGCAATACAGGGGTCCTCGCAGATACGCAGTATTTT.

The V call is TRBV10-3, the J call TRBJ1-1; a possible D gene is TRBD1 (6 bases). Trimming pared 4 bases from V and 1 base from J, leaving 13 bases between. The CDR3 length is 15 residues. CDR1 ENHRY and CDR2 SYGVKD come from the germline V gene. The CDR3 is CAISGRDTKNTEAFF. The CDR3 nucleotides are TGTGCCATCAGTGGACGGGACACAAAGAACACTGAAGCTTTCTTT.

The chain is built from TRBV6-2 or TRBV6-3 and TRBJ1-1; D not certain. The CDR3 consists of 12 residues. The V gene lost 7 bases and the J gene lost 1 base, with 7 bases spanning the gap. CDR1 and CDR2 (germline): MNHEY, SVGEGT. This chain's CDR3 is CASTSPNTEAFF. The CDR3 bases are TGTGCCAGCACCTCACCGAACACTGAAGCTTTCTTT.

The chain is built from TRBV15 and TRBJ1-3; 10 bases line up with TRBD1. The CDR3 is 17 amino acids. Germline lookup yields CDR1 LNHNV and CDR2 YYDKDF (reference sequence). J was trimmed by 0 bases and V by 3 bases; bases with no gene match: 5. CDR3 bases: TGTGCCACCAGCAGGGACAGGGGGAGTTCCTCTGGAAACACCATATATTTT. Translation: CATSRDRGSSSGNTIYF. Complete variable domain (other parts from reference TRBV15 and TRBJ1-3): DAMVIQNPRYQVTQFGKPVTLSCSQTLNHNVMYWYQQKSSQAPKLLFHYYDKDFNNEADTPDNFQSRRPNTSFCFLDIRSPGLGDTAMYLCATSRDRGSSSGNTIYFGEGSWLTVV.

This clonotype was observed a handful of times. The chain links TRBV7-2 to TRBJ2-3; D remains ambiguous. Germline CDR1 SGHTA, CDR2 FQGNSA. The length of the CDR3 is 13 residues. Trimming cost V 5 bases and J 3 bases, with 9 bases left between them. CDR3 loop: CASSGPATDTQYF. CDR3 bases: TGTGCCAGCAGCGGACCTGCAACAGATACGCAGTATTTT.

The rearrangement uses TRBV4-2 and TRBJ1-4, with D perhaps TRBD1 (6 bases). CDR3 size: 16 residues. Germline assignment: CDR1 LGHNA and CDR2 YNFKEQ. V lost 0 bases and J 14 bases, leaving 22 bases between the germline ends. CDR3 loop: CASSQELRGYRDGLFF. CDR3 nucleotides: TGTGCCAGCAGCCAAGAATTGAGGGGATACAGGGACGGGCTGTTTTTT.